The rows below give T cell receptor beta chains drawn from one sample of a study of identical twins. Using its own MiXCR run on the 5' RACE reads, TCRdb lists one record per CDR3 protein. Seen here are under 900,000 distinct CDR3 sequences, about 12% observed once, and the top ten hold around 1.5%. The data were also submitted as part of a second study, on yellow fever vaccine responses in identical twins.

Sequenced material: PBMCs. The receptors come from a woman between 18 and 29 years old in good health. Each CDR3 is given with its conserved first and last residue. Fields, in order: D gene, V gene, J gene, CDR3 protein. A D gene is named only where the DNA matches it firmly.

>.|TRBV6-1|TRBJ1-4
CASSEGGGNEKLFF
>.|TRBV28|TRBJ1-5
CASSPTGGGLNQPQHF
>TRBD1|TRBV29-1|TRBJ1-2
CSVETGAHGYTF
>.|TRBV6-5|TRBJ1-6
CASSYSILEGSPLHF
>TRBD1|TRBV12-3/TRBV12-4|TRBJ1-5
CASSFQGGNQPQHF
>.|TRBV7-2|TRBJ1-2
CASSLGQGADYGYTF
>.|TRBV21-1|TRBJ2-1
CASSNYGNEQFF
>.|TRBV7-8|TRBJ2-2
CASSYIGISTGELFF
>.|TRBV20-1|TRBJ1-2
CSVRTDTNYGYTF
>TRBD1|TRBV24-1|TRBJ2-1
CATSDYGTGEFF